One sample yielded the 23 T cell receptor beta chains listed below, sequenced in a study of T cells in Graves' hyperthyroidism and ophthalmopathy. TCR beta CDR3 region amplification was performed from RNA transcripts. The HTBI primer set drove a first-round RT-PCR of the TCR CDR3. One entry per CDR3 protein results from TCRdb running MiXCR on the multiplex PCR reads. The sample yields a few hundred thousand distinct CDR3 sequences, 15% to 19% seen once. The specimen sequenced was blood. The origin of the receptors is a woman aged 25 to 39 with Graves' hyperthyroidism.

The sample holds many counts of this clonotype. The chain joins TRBV11-2 to TRBJ2-7, with D possibly TRBD2 on 6 matching bases. V was pared by 0 bases and J by 5 bases, with 11 bases between. The CDR3 sequence is 14 residues long. Germline V gene lookup returns CDR1 SGHAT and CDR2 FQNNGV. The chain's CDR3 is CASSLEWEANEQYF. CDR3 DNA sequence: TGTGCCAGCAGCTTAGAATGGGAGGCGAACGAGCAGTACTTC. Supplemented by reference TRBV11-2 and TRBJ2-7, the full variable domain reads EAGVAQSPRYKIIEKRQSVAFWCNPISGHATLYWYQQILGQGPKLLIQFQNNGVVDDSQLPKDRFSAERLKGVDSTLKIQPAKLEDSAVYLCASSLEWEANEQYFGPGTRLTVT.

The sample holds many counts of this clonotype. This chain links TRBV7-2 with TRBJ2-3; D call uncertain. In germline, CDR1 is SGHTA, CDR2 FQGNSA. CDR3 length: 13 amino acids. Deletions cut 4 bases from V and 3 bases from J, with 8 bases between. This CDR3 is CASSSTLTDTQYF. As DNA, the CDR3 is TGTGCCAGCAGCTCCACCCTAACAGATACGCAGTATTTT.

This clonotype was seen at least ten times. V usage is TRBV11-2 and J usage is TRBJ1-5, with a possible D match to TRBD1 (6 bases). V lost 3 bases and J 5 bases, leaving 8 bases between the germline ends. CDR1 and CDR2 from the germline V gene are SGHAT and FQNNGV. The CDR3 length is 13 residues. CDR3 residues: CASSLDSHQPQHF. The CDR3 bases are TGTGCCAGCAGCTTGGACAGCCATCAGCCCCAGCATTTT.

This clonotype was seen repeatedly, ten times or more. The J gene is TRBJ1-5, the V gene TRBV6-1; 10 bases line up with TRBD1. The ends lost 1 base at V and 4 bases at J; junction bases unmatched: 4. Germline V gene data show CDR1 as MNHNS and CDR2 as SASEGT. The CDR3 loop spans 16 amino acids. The chain's CDR3 is CASSEEEGQGNQPQHF. The CDR3 DNA reads as TGTGCCAGCAGTGAAGAAGAGGGACAGGGGAATCAGCCCCAGCATTTT.

The table lists this clonotype with many counts. This chain connects TRBV6-1 to TRBJ2-7; 9 nucleotides line up with TRBD1. V lost 3 bases and J lost 2; bases outside the gene matches: 11. The CDR3 sequence is 17 residues long. Germline values: CDR1 MNHNS, CDR2 SASEGT. CDR3 residues: CASSEWWLGQGTYEQYF. CDR3 nucleotide sequence: TGTGCCAGCAGTGAGTGGTGGCTGGGACAGGGAACCTACGAGCAGTACTTC.

This clonotype occurred many times. V usage is TRBV20-1 and J usage is TRBJ1-2; 7 bases are shared with TRBD1. Germline V CDR1 and CDR2: DFQATT, SNEGSKA (reference sequence). This CDR3 region has 12 residues. The V gene end was trimmed by 5 bases and the J gene end by 2 bases; junction bases not matched to a gene: 2. The chain's CDR3 is CSAQQGNYGYTF. The CDR3 bases are TGCAGTGCTCAACAGGGGAACTATGGCTACACCTTC.

The sample holds a few counts of this clonotype. The gene calls are TRBV5-6 and TRBJ1-2; unclear D gene. CDR1 and CDR2 from the germline V gene are SGHDT and YYEEEE. The CDR3 sequence is 14 residues long. With 6 bases removed from V and 7 bases from J, the gap between germline ends came to 19 bases. CDR3 amino acids: CASTSRSLVVGYTF. The DNA for the CDR3 is TGTGCCAGCACCTCTAGATCTCTGGTAGTTGGCTACACCTTC.

This clonotype was picked up many times. The chain's CDR3 is CASSSKPGRENSPLHF. The CDR3 DNA follows: TGTGCCAGCAGCTCGAAACCGGGACGGGAGAATTCACCCCTCCACTTT. The V call is TRBV5-6, the J call TRBJ1-6, with D maybe TRBD1 (5 bases). CDR1 SGHDT and CDR2 YYEEEE come from the germline V gene. The V and J ends lost 3 bases and 7 bases respectively, with 17 bases between them. The CDR3 has 16 residues.

In this sample, this clonotype turned up a few times. The rearrangement joins TRBV7-9 to TRBJ2-3; 12 bases fit TRBD2. The CDR3 is 17 residues long. In germline, CDR1 is SEHNR, CDR2 FQNEAQ (reference sequence). V was clipped by 5 bases and J by 5 bases; unmatched bases: 11. The CDR3 DNA sequence: TGTGCCAGCAGCGAGACCACTAGCGGGAGGAGGGGAGATACGCAGTATTTT. Protein product: CASSETTSGRRGDTQYF.

This clonotype has a count of ten or more. The rearrangement joins TRBV20-1 to TRBJ1-1, with D possibly matching TRBD1 (5 bases). Germline assignment: CDR1 DFQATT and CDR2 SNEGSKA (reference sequence). Trimming removed 6 bases at V and 3 bases at J, with 11 bases between. CDR3 length: 12 residues. CDR3 loop: CSAKTVYTEAFF. The DNA for the CDR3 is TGCAGTGCAAAGACAGTTTACACTGAAGCTTTCTTT.

The chain carries TRBV18 and TRBJ2-4; D perhaps matches TRBD1 (5 bases). The length of the CDR3 is 19 residues. Germline-derived CDR1 and CDR2 are KGHSH and LQKENI. The germline V and J ends were trimmed by 6 bases and 0 bases, with 24 bases remaining between them. The DNA for the CDR3 is TGTGCCAGCTCCAAGTTACCACCCCAGGGTGTTGAAGCCAAAAACATTCAGTACTTC. This codes for CASSKLPPQGVEAKNIQYF.

In this sample, this clonotype turned up many times. The rearrangement joins TRBV12-3 or TRBV12-4 to TRBJ1-2; TRBD1 agrees at 7 bases. This CDR3 region has 13 residues. J was trimmed by 6 bases and V by 6 bases; bases with no gene match: 7. This chain's CDR3 is CASRTQGGDGYTF. The CDR3 nucleotides read TGTGCCAGCAGGACCCAGGGGGGCGATGGCTACACCTTC.

The chain couples TRBV7-3 to TRBJ2-1; 7 bases agree with TRBD2. CDR1 and CDR2 from the germline V gene are SGHTA and FQGTGA. J lost 7 bases, V lost 5 bases, and 14 bases had no gene match. The CDR3 runs 16 residues. This CDR3 reads CASSTEATSQTNEQFF. CDR3 coding DNA: TGTGCCAGCAGCACAGAAGCGACTAGCCAGACGAATGAGCAGTTCTTC.

This clonotype was seen more than once but under ten times. The chain combines TRBV7-9 with TRBJ1-1; D uncertain. With 1 base removed from V and 2 bases from J, the gap between germline ends came to 11 bases. In germline, CDR1 is SEHNR, CDR2 FQNEAQ (reference sequence). The CDR3 spans 15 residues. The CDR3: CASSLVGLGNTEAFF. For the CDR3, the DNA is TGTGCCAGCAGCTTAGTTGGCCTGGGAAACACTGAAGCTTTCTTT.

J is TRBJ2-1 and V is TRBV4-2; weak D call: TRBD1 (5 bases). The V end lost 1 base, the J end lost 4 bases, and 14 bases lay between the germline ends. The CDR3 is made up of 16 amino acids. Germline V gene lookup returns CDR1 LGHNA and CDR2 YNFKEQ. This CDR3 reads CASSQGASGAYNEQFF. The CDR3 bases are TGTGCCAGCAGCCAAGGGGCTAGTGGGGCTTACAATGAGCAGTTCTTC.

This clonotype was counted many times. CDR3 in amino acids: CASSLRRGPYNEQFF. CDR3 in DNA: TGTGCCAGCAGTTTGCGCAGGGGCCCCTACAATGAGCAGTTCTTC. This chain links TRBV28 with TRBJ2-1; tentatively, D is TRBD1 (6 bases). The V gene's germline CDR1 is MDHEN and CDR2 SYDVKM. The CDR3 consists of 15 residues. V gave up 3 bases and J gave up 2 bases, with 11 bases separating them.

V usage is TRBV9 and J usage is TRBJ1-4; tentatively, D is TRBD1 (5 bases). The CDR3 is 14 amino acids. V lost 0 bases and J 8 bases, leaving 11 bases between the germline ends. The germline gives CDR1 SGDLS, CDR2 YYNGEE. As DNA, the CDR3 is TGTGCCAGCAGCGTAGCCGGGGCTGGCGAAAAACTGTTTTTT. Translating gives CASSVAGAGEKLFF.

The sample holds many counts of this clonotype. The rearrangement links TRBV28 to TRBJ2-1, with D possibly being TRBD1 (6 bases). Germline CDR1 is MDHEN and CDR2 is SYDVKM. Trimming took 4 bases from V and 0 from J, leaving 16 bases between them. The CDR3 spans 17 residues. This chain's CDR3 is CASSSGQILRSYNEQFF. For the CDR3, the DNA is TGTGCCAGCAGTTCGGGACAAATTTTGCGCTCCTACAATGAGCAGTTCTTC. Full variable domain (rest looked up from reference TRBV28 and TRBJ2-1): DVKVTQSSRYLVKRTGEKVFLECVQDMDHENMFWYRQDPGLGLRLIYFSYDVKMKEKGDIPEGYSVSREKKERFSLILESASTNQTSMYLCASSSGQILRSYNEQFFGPGTRLTVL.

This clonotype has at least ten counts. This sequence joins TRBV27 and TRBJ2-5; TRBD1 matches at 9 bases. Germline-derived CDR1 and CDR2 are MNHEY and SMNVEV (reference sequence). The CDR3 totals 15 residues. V was clipped by 0 bases and J by 5 bases; unmatched bases: 4. CDR3 sequence reads: CASSLSGDRVETQYF. DNA for the CDR3: TGTGCCAGCAGTTTATCCGGGGACAGGGTGGAGACCCAGTACTTC.

This clonotype has just a few counts. The gene calls are TRBV6-2 or TRBV6-3 and TRBJ2-2; D gene ambiguous. The V gene lost 7 bases and the J gene lost 0 bases, with 15 bases spanning the gap. The CDR3 contains 16 residues. Germline values: CDR1 MNHEY, CDR2 SVGEGT. This chain's CDR3 is CASKKGAVSNTGELFF. The CDR3 DNA reads as TGTGCCAGCAAGAAAGGCGCCGTATCGAACACCGGGGAGCTGTTTTTT.

This clonotype was observed at least ten times. The CDR3 DNA sequence: TGCAGTGCTAGAGATAGGAGTAGCAATCAGCCCCAGCATTTT. It codes for CSARDRSSNQPQHF. The V gene is TRBV20-1, the J gene TRBJ1-5; D not resolved. V lost 0 bases and J 0 bases, leaving 6 bases between the germline ends. The V gene's germline CDR1 is DFQATT and CDR2 SNEGSKA (reference sequence). The CDR3 length is 14 residues.

Many counts were recorded for this clonotype. Written as DNA, the CDR3 is TGTGCCAGCCAACAGGGGGAAGCCCCTGAGCAGTTCTTC. The encoded protein is CASQQGEAPEQFF. The gene calls are TRBV7-9 and TRBJ2-1, with 8 bases lining up with TRBD1. V shed 8 bases, J shed 9 bases, and the junction held 9 bases outside the gene matches. The germline V gene has CDR1 SEHNR and CDR2 FQNEAQ (reference sequence). CDR3 size: 13 residues.

The chain uses TRBV19 and TRBJ1-1; 7 nucleotides agree with TRBD1. The V gene end was trimmed by 1 base and the J gene end by 10 bases; junction bases not matched to a gene: 15. This CDR3 comprises 16 residues. Germline CDR1 reads LNHDA; CDR2 reads SQIVND (reference sequence). CDR3 sequence reads: CASSIANLQGIVGAFF. CDR3 nucleotide sequence: TGTGCCAGTAGTATAGCAAATTTACAGGGGATCGTCGGAGCTTTCTTT.